The rows below give T cell receptor beta chains drawn from one sample of a study of T cells after posttransplantation cyclophosphamide. Sequencing was performed with immunoSEQ multiplex PCR; in TCRdb, only in-frame clones are kept and a portion is missing. This sample carries 25,000 to 30,000 clones, none of them present only once. Sequenced material: PBMCs. These TCRs come from a woman aged 55 to 70 in good health, CMV-negative, and a related stem cell transplant donor. CDR3s include the opening cysteine and the closing phenylalanine or tryptophan. D genes are given only for firm matches. Rows may omit the clone size; those that give it use once, few, many or a size class.

V gene	clone size	D gene	J gene	CDR3 length	CDR3 DNA	CDR3 protein
TRBV19	few	TRBD1	TRBJ1-1	16	TGTGCCAGTAAGTCCCGGGACAGGGGAGTGGGCACTGAAGCTTTCTTT	CASKSRDRGVGTEAFF
TRBV19	many	NA	TRBJ1-2	13	TGTGCCAGTAGTATATCACAGGGTAGTGGCTACACCTTC	CASSISQGSGYTF
TRBV10-2	many	TRBD2	TRBJ2-3	14	TGCGCCAGCGTACTAGCGGGGGGCACAGATACGCAGTATTTT	CASVLAGGTDTQYF
TRBV12-3/TRBV12-4	many	NA	TRBJ2-7	13	TGTGCCAGCAGTTTAGCTGGGGCGGACGAGCAGTACTTC	CASSLAGADEQYF
TRBV6-5	many	NA	TRBJ1-1	13	TGTGCCAGCACGCGGGGGCTAGGCACTGAAGCTTTCTTT	CASTRGLGTEAFF
TRBV6-6	many	NA	TRBJ1-6	13	TGTGCCCTCAAGGGGCAGGGGACCTCACCCCTCCACTTT	CALKGQGTSPLHF
TRBV6-2/TRBV6-3	many	TRBD2	TRBJ2-1	14	TGTGCCAGCCAACCGAGAGGGACTACCAATGAGCAGTTCTTC	CASQPRGTTNEQFF
TRBV11-2	many	NA	TRBJ2-7	13	TGTGCCAGCAGCTTCCGGACAGTCTCGGAGCAGTACTTC	CASSFRTVSEQYF
TRBV5-5	many	NA	TRBJ2-2	16	TGTGCCAGCAGCTTGCAAGCAGCGAGGGGCACCGGGGAGCTGTTTTTT	CASSLQAARGTGELFF
TRBV27	many	NA	TRBJ2-3	13	TGTGCCAGCAGTTTATACCCTGCCGGGTCGCAGTATTTT	CASSLYPAGSQYF
TRBV13	many	NA	TRBJ2-1	13	TGTGCCAGCAGGCAGAGCTCCTACAATGAGCAGTTCTTC	CASRQSSYNEQFF
TRBV5-1	NA	NA	TRBJ2-5	18	TGCGCCAGCAGCTTGCCCGACAGGCAGACGTCTCGGCAAGAGACCCAGTACTTC	CASSLPDRQTSRQETQYF
TRBV6-1	few	TRBD1	TRBJ2-1	14	TGTGCCAGCAGGGGGACAGGGACCTACAATGAGCAGTTCTTC	CASRGTGTYNEQFF